These 7 T cell receptor beta chains were all obtained from the same sample, sequenced in a study of blood T cells in healthy people across ages. A second roughly 6 to 12 cycle PCR used barcoded and J-beta primers. TCRdb fed the 5' RACE reads into MiXCR, producing one record per CDR3 protein. Of 900,000 to 950,000 distinct CDR3 sequences in the sample, roughly 29% were seen once. The same sample was also used in a study of T cells of mothers and their children.

The material sequenced was blood. The receptor set was obtained from a woman aged 35 to 49 in good health.

The rearrangement joins TRBV12-3 or TRBV12-4 to TRBJ2-7; D is uncertain. Trimming pared 3 bases from V and 0 bases from J, leaving 15 bases between. This CDR3 has 16 amino acids. DNA of the CDR3: TGTGCCAGCAGTTTTAGTCCTGCGTCAAGCTCCTACGAGCAGTACTTC. Protein: CASSFSPASSSYEQYF.

The chain couples TRBV3-1 to TRBJ2-7; D is perhaps TRBD1 (6 bases). This CDR3 contains 15 residues. Deletions cut 2 bases from V and 3 bases from J, with 14 bases between. Germline V lookup: CDR1 LGHDT, CDR2 YNNKEL (reference sequence). CDR3 DNA sequence: TGTGCCAGCAGCCAACCCGGGACAAGGGGCTACGAGCAGTACTTC. Amino acids: CASSQPGTRGYEQYF.

About this clonotype itself: Since a much larger clone is just one base distant, this may be a read error. The rearrangement uses TRBV6-2 or TRBV6-3 and TRBJ2-1; 7 bases map to TRBD1. V was pared by 7 bases and J by 9 bases, with 12 bases of the junction left unmatched. The germline V gene encodes CDR1 MNHEY and CDR2 SVGEGT. The CDR3 totals 14 residues. In DNA, the CDR3 is TGTGCCAGCACCTACCGACAGGGTACGGTTGAGCAGTTCTTC. Amino acids: CASTYRQGTVEQFF.

V usage is TRBV10-3 and J usage is TRBJ1-5, with TRBD1 matching 7 bases. Germline V gene data show CDR1 as ENHRY and CDR2 as SYGVKD. The CDR3 is 16 residues long. V lost 6 bases to trimming and J lost 0 bases; unmatched junction nucleotides: 8. The CDR3 bases are TGTGCCATCAGCAGGGACAGCGGGAATAGCAATCAGCCCCAGCATTTT. Translation gives CAISRDSGNSNQPQHF.

This clonotype showed up just a few times. CDR3 DNA sequence: TGCAGTGCTGAGGTGATAAACTATGGCTACACCTTC. This codes for CSAEVINYGYTF. The V gene is TRBV20-1, the J gene TRBJ1-2; D gene ambiguous. Per the germline V gene, CDR1 is DFQATT and CDR2 is SNEGSKA (reference sequence). The CDR3 length is 12 residues. Trimming shortened V by 5 bases and J by 2 bases, and 9 bases separated the two germline ends.

This chain connects TRBV4-1 to TRBJ2-1; possibly TRBD1 for D (6 bases). The CDR3 sequence is 15 residues long. The V gene's germline CDR1 is MGHRA and CDR2 YSYEKL. The V end lost 3 bases, the J end lost 4 bases, and 13 bases lay between the germline ends. The DNA of the CDR3 is TGCGCCAGCAGCCAGGGTCAGGGGAGATACAATGAGCAGTTCTTC. This encodes CASSQGQGRYNEQFF.

As to this clonotype: The conserved closing phenylalanine or tryptophan is absent in this CDR3, likely reflecting a read error. The CDR3 region has the DNA TGTGCCAGCAGCCAAAACAGGGATCCACCCCTCCACTGT. Its translation is CASSQNRDPPLHC. The chain employs TRBV5-5 and TRBJ1-6, with D possibly TRBD1 on 6 matching bases. V was shortened by 4 bases and J by 11 bases, with 13 bases between the two germline ends. The CDR3 is made up of 13 amino acids. Germline V gene sequence: CDR1 SGHKS, CDR2 YYEKEE (reference sequence).